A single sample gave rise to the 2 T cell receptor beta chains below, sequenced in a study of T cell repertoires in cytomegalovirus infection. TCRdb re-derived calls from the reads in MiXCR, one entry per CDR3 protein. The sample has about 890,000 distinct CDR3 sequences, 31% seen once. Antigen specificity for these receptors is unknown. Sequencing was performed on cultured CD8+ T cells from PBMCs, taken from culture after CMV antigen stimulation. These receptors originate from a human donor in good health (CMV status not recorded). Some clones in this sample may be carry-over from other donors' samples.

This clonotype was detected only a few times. CDR3 loop: CASSRLAGAITDTQYF. The DNA for the CDR3 is TGTGCCAGCAGCCGCCTAGCGGGGGCGATCACAGATACGCAGTATTTT. The chain uses TRBV6-1 and TRBJ2-3; 10 bases map to TRBD2. The CDR3 is 16 residues long. From germline, CDR1 is MNHNS and CDR2 SASEGT. V shed 6 bases and J 2 bases; nucleotides not matched to a gene: 8.

This chain's CDR3 is CATSRGRDTLTYEQYF. DNA of the CDR3: TGTGCCACCAGCAGAGGAAGGGACACCCTGACCTACGAGCAGTACTTC. The V and J genes are TRBV15 and TRBJ2-7; tentatively, D is TRBD1 (6 bases). V was clipped by 1 base and J by 2 bases, with 15 bases between them. The CDR3 is 16 amino acids. Germline assignment: CDR1 LNHNV and CDR2 YYDKDF (reference sequence).